What follows describes a single T cell receptor beta chain. The V gene's germline CDR1 is LNHDA and CDR2 SQIVND (reference sequence). With 6 bases removed from V and 5 bases from J, the gap between germline ends came to 8 bases. This CDR3 has 12 residues. This entry belongs to a study of cytomegalovirus exposure and HLA in healthy donors. In the PCR, 60 Vbeta and 13 Jbeta primers were used. Generated by immunoSEQ multiplex PCR, the TCRdb table keeps only in-frame clones and is missing some. Among approximately 91,000 clones listed, about 89% were seen once. This sequence joins TRBV19 and TRBJ2-1, with no clear D. Sequenced material: PBMCs. This sequence was found in a man aged 30 to 39 in good health and CMV-seropositive. This CDR3 is CASSITDNEQFF. The CDR3 DNA is TGTGCCAGTAGCATTACAGACAATGAGCAGTTCTTC. The variable domain in full, completed from reference TRBV19 and TRBJ2-1, reads DGGITQSPKYLFRKEGQNVTLSCEQNLNHDAMYWYRQDPGQGLRLIYYSQIVNDFQKGDIAEGYSVSREKKESFPLTVTSAQKNPTAFYLCASSITDNEQFFGPGTRLTVL.